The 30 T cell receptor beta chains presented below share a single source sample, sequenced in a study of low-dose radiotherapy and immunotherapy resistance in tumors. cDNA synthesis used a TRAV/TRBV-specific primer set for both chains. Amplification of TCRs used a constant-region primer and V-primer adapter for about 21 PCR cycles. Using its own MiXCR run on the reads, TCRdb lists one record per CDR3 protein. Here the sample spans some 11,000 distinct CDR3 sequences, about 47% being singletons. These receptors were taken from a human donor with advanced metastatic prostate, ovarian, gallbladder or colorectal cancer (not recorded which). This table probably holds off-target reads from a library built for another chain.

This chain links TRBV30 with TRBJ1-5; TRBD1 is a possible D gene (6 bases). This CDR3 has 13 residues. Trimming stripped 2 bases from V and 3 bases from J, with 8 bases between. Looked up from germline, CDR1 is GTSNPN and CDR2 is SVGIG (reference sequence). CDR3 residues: CAWSNRDNQPQHF. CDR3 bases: TGTGCCTGGAGTAACAGGGACAATCAGCCCCAGCATTTT.

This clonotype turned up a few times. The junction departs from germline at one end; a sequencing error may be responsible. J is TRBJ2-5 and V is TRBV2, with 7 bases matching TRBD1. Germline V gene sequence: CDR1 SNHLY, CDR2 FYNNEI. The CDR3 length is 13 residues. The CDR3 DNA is TGTGCCAGCACTCGGGACAGCGTAGTTCCCTGGGGCTTC. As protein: CASTRDSVVPWGF. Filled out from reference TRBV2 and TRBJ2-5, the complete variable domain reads EPEVTQTPSHQVTQMGQEVILRCVPISNHLYFYWYRQILGQKVEFLVSFYNNEISEKSEIFDDQFSVERPDGSNFTLKIRSTKLEDSAMYFCASTRDSVVPWGFGPGTRLLVL.

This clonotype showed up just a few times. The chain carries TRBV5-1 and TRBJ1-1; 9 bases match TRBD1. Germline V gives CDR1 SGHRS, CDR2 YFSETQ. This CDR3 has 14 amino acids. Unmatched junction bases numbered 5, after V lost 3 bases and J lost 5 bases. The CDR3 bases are TGCGCCAGCAGCTCGATGACAGGGGGGACTGAAGCTTTCTTT. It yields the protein CASSSMTGGTEAFF.

The CDR3 loop is CSTDGGSIDTQYF. The CDR3 coding sequence is TGCAGTACTGACGGGGGAAGTATAGATACGCAGTATTTT. The gene calls are TRBV20-1 and TRBJ2-3, with D possibly TRBD2 on 6 matching bases. Germline V gene data show CDR1 as DFQATT and CDR2 as SNEGSKA (reference sequence). V was cut by 8 bases and J by 5 bases, with 17 bases left in between. The CDR3 is 13 amino acids.

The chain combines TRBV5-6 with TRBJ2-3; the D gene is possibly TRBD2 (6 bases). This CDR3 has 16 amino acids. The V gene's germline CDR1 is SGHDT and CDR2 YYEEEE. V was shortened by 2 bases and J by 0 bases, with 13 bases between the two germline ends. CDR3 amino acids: CASSFRGTGSTDTQYF. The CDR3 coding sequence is TGTGCCAGCAGCTTCCGTGGGACTGGAAGCACAGATACGCAGTATTTT.

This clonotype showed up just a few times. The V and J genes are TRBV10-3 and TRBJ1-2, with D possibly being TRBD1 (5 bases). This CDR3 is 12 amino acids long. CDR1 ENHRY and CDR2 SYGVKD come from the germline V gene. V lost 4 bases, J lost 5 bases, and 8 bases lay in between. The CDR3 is CAISVWGYGYTF. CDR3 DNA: TGTGCCATCAGTGTTTGGGGGTATGGCTACACCTTC.

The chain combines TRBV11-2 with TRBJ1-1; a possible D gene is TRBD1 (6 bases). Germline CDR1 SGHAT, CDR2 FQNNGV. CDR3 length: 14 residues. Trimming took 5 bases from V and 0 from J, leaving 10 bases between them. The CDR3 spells CASSPGQLNTEAFF. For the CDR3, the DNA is TGTGCCAGCAGCCCAGGACAGTTGAACACTGAAGCTTTCTTT.

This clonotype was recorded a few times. CDR3 region: CAIRATGNNEKLFF. CDR3 DNA: TGTGCCATCAGGGCGACAGGCAATAATGAAAAACTGTTTTTT. The chain couples TRBV10-3 to TRBJ1-4; TRBD1 might be the D (6 bases). Germline CDR1 ENHRY, CDR2 SYGVKD. Trimming removed 6 bases from V and 4 bases from J, with 12 bases in between. This CDR3 has 14 amino acids.

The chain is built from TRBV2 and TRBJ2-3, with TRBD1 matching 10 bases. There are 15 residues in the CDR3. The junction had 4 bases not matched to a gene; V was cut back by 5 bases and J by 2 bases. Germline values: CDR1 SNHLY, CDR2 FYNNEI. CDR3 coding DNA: TGTGCCAGCAGTCCCGGGACAGGGGCCACAGATACGCAGTATTTT. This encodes CASSPGTGATDTQYF. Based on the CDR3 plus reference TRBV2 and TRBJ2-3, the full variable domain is EPEVTQTPSHQVTQMGQEVILRCVPISNHLYFYWYRQILGQKVEFLVSFYNNEISEKSEIFDDQFSVERPDGSNFTLKIRSTKLEDSAMYFCASSPGTGATDTQYFGPGTRLTVL.

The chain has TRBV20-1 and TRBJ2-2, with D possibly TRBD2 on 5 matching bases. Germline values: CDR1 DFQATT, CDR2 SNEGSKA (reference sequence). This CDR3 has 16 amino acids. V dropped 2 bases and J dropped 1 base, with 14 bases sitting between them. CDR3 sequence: CSARSGLGLNTGELFF. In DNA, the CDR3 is TGCAGTGCTAGATCTGGACTCGGCTTGAACACCGGGGAGCTGTTTTTT.

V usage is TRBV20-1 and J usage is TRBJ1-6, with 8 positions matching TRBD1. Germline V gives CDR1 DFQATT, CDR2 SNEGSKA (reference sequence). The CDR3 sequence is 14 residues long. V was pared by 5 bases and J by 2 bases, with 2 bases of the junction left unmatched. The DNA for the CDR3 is TGCAGTGCTTACAGGGGGACCTATAATTCACCCCTCCACTTT. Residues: CSAYRGTYNSPLHF.

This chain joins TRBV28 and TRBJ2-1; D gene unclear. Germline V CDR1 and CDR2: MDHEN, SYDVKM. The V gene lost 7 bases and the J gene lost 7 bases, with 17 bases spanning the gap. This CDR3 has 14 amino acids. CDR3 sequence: CASNGRVKYNEQFF. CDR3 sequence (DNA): TGTGCCAGCAACGGAAGAGTTAAGTATAATGAGCAGTTCTTC.

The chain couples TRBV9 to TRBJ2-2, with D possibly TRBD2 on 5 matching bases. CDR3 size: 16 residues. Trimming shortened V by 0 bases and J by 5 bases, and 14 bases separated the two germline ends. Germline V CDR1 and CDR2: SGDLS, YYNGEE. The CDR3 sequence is CASSVGLIAPTGELFF. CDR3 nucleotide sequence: TGTGCCAGCAGCGTAGGCCTAATAGCGCCAACCGGGGAGCTGTTTTTT.

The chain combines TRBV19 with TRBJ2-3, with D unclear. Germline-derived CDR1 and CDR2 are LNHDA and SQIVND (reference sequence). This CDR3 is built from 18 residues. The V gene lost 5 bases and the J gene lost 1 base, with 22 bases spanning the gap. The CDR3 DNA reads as TGTGCCAGTAGTCCGACGTTCCCAGGAGCGATTCGCACAGATACGCAGTATTTT. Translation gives CASSPTFPGAIRTDTQYF.

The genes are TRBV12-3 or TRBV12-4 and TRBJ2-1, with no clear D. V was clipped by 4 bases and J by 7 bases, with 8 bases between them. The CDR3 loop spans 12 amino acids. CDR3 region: CASSSVGNEQFF. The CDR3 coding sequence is TGTGCCAGCAGTTCCGTGGGGAATGAGCAGTTCTTC.

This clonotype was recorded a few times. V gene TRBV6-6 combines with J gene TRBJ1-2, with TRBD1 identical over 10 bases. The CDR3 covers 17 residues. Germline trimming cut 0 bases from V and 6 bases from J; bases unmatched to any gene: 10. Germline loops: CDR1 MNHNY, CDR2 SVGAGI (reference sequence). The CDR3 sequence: CASSYSSPGQGSDGYTF. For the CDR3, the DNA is TGTGCCAGCAGTTACTCTTCACCGGGACAGGGGTCCGATGGCTACACCTTC.

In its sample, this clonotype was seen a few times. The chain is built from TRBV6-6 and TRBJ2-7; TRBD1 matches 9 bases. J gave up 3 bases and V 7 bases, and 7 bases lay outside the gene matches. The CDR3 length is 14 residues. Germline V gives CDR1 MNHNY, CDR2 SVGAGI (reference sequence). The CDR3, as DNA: TGTGCCAGCACCGATGGGACAGGGAACTACGAGCAGTACTTC. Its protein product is CASTDGTGNYEQYF.

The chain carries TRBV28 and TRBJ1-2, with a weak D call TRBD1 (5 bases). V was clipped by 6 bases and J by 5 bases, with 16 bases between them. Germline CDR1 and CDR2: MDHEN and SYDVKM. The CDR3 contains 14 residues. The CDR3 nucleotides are TGTGCCAGCAGCTCTCCCCGACAGAGTTATGGCTACACCTTC. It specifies CASSSPRQSYGYTF.

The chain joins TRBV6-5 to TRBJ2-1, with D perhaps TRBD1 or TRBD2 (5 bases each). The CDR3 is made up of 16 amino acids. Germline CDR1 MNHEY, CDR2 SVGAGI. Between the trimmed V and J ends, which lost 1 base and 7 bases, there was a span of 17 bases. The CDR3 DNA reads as TGTGCCAGCAGTTACTGGGGGTTAAATAAAGCAAATGAGCAGTTCTTC. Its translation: CASSYWGLNKANEQFF.

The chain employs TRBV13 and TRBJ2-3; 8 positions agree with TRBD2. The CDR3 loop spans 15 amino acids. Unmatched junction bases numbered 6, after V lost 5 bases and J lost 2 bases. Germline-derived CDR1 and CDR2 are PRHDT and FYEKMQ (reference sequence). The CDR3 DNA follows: TGTGCCAGCAGCCGTCTAGCGGGTAACACAGATACGCAGTATTTT. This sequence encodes CASSRLAGNTDTQYF.

The CDR3 reads CASSSTGRAGNTIYF. As DNA, the CDR3 is TGTGCCAGCAGTTCTACAGGGAGGGCTGGAAACACCATATATTTT. This rearrangement joins TRBV6-8 to TRBJ1-3; D might be TRBD1 (6 bases). Germline V CDR1 and CDR2: MNHGY, SAAAGT. V shed 4 bases and J shed 2 bases, with 12 bases lying between them. This CDR3 comprises 15 residues.

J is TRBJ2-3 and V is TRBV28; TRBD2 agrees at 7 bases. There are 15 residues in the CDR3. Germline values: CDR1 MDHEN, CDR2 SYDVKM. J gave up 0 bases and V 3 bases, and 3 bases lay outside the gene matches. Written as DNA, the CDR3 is TGTGCCAGCAGTTTGCTAGCGGCTAGCACAGATACGCAGTATTTT. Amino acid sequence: CASSLLAASTDTQYF.

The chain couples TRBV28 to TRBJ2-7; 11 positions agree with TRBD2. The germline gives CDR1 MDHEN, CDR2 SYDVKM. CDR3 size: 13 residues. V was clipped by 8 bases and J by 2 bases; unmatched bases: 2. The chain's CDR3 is CASRSGRAYEQYF. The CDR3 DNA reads TGTGCCAGCCGTAGCGGGAGGGCCTACGAGCAGTACTTC.

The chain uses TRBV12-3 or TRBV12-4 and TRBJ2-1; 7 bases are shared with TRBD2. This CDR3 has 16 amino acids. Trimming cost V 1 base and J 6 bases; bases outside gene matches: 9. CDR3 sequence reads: CASSLGSSGSGNEQFF. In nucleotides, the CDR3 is TGTGCCAGCAGTTTAGGAAGTAGCGGGTCGGGCAATGAGCAGTTCTTC.

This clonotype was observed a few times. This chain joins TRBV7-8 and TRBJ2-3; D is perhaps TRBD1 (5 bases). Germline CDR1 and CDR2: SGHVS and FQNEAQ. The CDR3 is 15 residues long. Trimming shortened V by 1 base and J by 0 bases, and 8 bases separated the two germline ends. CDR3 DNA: TGTGCCAGCAGCTTAGGGGGCCAAAGCACAGATACGCAGTATTTT. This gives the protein CASSLGGQSTDTQYF. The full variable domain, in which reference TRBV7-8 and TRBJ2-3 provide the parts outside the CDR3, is GAGVSQSPRYKVAKRGQDVALRCDPISGHVSLFWYQQALGQGPEFLTYFQNEAQLDKSGLPSDRFFAERPEGSVSTLKIQRTQQEDSAVYLCASSLGGQSTDTQYFGPGTRLTVL.

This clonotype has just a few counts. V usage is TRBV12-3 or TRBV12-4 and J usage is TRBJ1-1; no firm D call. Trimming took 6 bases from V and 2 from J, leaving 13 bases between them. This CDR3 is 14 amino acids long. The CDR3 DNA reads TGTGCCAGCAGCGGAGGAATATTAAACACTGAAGCTTTCTTT. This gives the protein CASSGGILNTEAFF.

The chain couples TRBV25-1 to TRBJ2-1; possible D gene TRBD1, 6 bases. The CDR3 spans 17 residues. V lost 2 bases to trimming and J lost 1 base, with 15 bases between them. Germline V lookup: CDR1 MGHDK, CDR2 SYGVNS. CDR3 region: CASSEEHGQRSYNEQFF. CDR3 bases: TGTGCCAGCAGTGAAGAGCATGGACAGCGTTCCTACAATGAGCAGTTCTTC.

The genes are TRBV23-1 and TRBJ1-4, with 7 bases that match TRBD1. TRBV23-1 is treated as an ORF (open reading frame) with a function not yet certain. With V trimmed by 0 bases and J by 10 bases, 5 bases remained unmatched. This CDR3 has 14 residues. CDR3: CASSQSPRTGKLFF. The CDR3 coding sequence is TGCGCCAGCAGTCAATCGCCCCGGACAGGAAAACTGTTTTTT.

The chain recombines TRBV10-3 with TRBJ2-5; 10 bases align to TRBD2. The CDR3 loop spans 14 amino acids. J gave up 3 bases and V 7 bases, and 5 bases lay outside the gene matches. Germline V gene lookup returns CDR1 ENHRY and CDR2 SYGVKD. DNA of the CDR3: TGTGCCATCAAAAGCGGGGGGGCGGAAGAGACCCAGTACTTC. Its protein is CAIKSGGAEETQYF.

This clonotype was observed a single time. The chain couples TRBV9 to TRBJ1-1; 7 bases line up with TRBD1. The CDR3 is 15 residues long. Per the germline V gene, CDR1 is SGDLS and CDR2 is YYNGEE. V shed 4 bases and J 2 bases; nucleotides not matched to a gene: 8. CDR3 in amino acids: CASSPRGTVNTEAFF. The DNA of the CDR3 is TGTGCCAGCAGCCCGAGGGGGACAGTTAACACTGAAGCTTTCTTT.